This T cell receptor beta chain was identified in a study of blood T cells in healthy people across ages. Alongside a J-beta primer mix, a sample-barcoded 5' primer served in a second PCR lasting roughly 6 to 12 cycles. Each CDR3 protein is one row after TCRdb ran MiXCR on the 5' RACE reads. The sample has under 950,000 distinct CDR3 sequences, about a fifth seen once. Trimming at V came to 7 bases and at J to 8 bases, leaving 14 bases not matched to a gene. The length of the CDR3 is 15 residues. The germline V gene has CDR1 SQVTM and CDR2 ANQGSEA. Every donor gave 9 to 10 milliliters of peripheral blood. The authors isolated at least 7 million PBMCs per sample. Each sample yielded at least 5 micrograms of PBMC total RNA.

Sequencing input: blood. V gene TRBV29-1 combines with J gene TRBJ2-1; 10 bases align to TRBD1. The receptor's source is a man aged 65 to 79 in good health. The CDR3 DNA follows: TGCAGCGCGGGGGCCTCGACAGGGGGCTTAGATGAGCAGTTCTTC. Translating it yields CSAGASTGGLDEQFF.